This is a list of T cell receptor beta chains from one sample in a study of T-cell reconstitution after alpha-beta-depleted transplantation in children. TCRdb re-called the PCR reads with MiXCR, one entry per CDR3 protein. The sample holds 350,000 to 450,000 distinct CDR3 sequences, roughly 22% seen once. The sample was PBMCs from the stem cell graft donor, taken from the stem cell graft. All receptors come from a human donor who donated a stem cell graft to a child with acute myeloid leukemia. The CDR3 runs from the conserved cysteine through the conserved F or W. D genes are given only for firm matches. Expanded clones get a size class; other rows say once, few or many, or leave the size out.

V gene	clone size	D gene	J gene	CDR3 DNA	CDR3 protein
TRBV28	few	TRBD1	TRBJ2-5	TGTGCCAGCAGTTTAGGGCCAGGGGGCGTAGAGACCCAGTACTTC	CASSLGPGGVETQYF
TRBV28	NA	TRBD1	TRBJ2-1	TGTGCCAGCAGTCCCGGGGACAGGATATCGACTAGTGAGCAGTTCTTC	CASSPGDRISTSEQFF
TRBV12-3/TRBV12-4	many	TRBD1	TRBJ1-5	TGTGCCAGCAGTTTTGTAGGACAGGGGGGCAATCAGCCCCAGCATTTT	CASSFVGQGGNQPQHF
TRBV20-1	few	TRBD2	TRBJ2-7	TGCAGTGCTAGAGCCGGACTAGCGGAAAACTACGAGCAGTACTTC	CSARAGLAENYEQYF
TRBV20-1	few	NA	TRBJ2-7	TGCAGTGCTAGCTCCGGGAATGCCCACGAGCAGTACTTC	CSASSGNAHEQYF
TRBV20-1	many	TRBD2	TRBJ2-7	TGCAGTGCCTACCCTAGCGGGAAGGGTTCTCAGCAGTACTTC	CSAYPSGKGSQQYF
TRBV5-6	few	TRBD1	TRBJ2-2	TGTGCCAGCACCCGAGACAGGGCCGGCGGGGAGCTGTTTTTT	CASTRDRAGGELFF
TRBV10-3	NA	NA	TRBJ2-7	TGTGCCATCAGTGTTAGTAACGAGCAGTACTTC	CAISVSNEQYF
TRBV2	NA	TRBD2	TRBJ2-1	TGTGCCAGCATACCCGGGACTAGCGCCTACAATGAGCAGTTCTTC	CASIPGTSAYNEQFF
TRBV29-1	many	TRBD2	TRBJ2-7	TGCAGCGTTCGGGGGGGCCCCCACGAGCAGTACTTC	CSVRGGPHEQYF
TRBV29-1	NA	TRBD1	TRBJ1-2	TGCAGCGTTGAACCAGGGGGCTACTATGGCTACACCTTC	CSVEPGGYYGYTF
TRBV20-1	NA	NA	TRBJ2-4	TGCAGTGCTAGAGAGACCGGGAATAAAAACATTCAGTACTTC	CSARETGNKNIQYF
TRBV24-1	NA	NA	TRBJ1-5	TGTGCCACCAGTGATTTGAACAGGGAGATTCAGCCCCAGCATTTT	CATSDLNREIQPQHF
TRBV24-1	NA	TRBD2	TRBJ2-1	TGTGCCACCAGTGATTTTAGCGGGAGGAGGTCATACAATGAGCAGTTCTTC	CATSDFSGRRSYNEQFF
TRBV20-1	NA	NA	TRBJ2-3	TGCAGTGCTCCCCCCGGGGGCGCTTGGGGTACGCAGTATTTT	CSAPPGGAWGTQYF
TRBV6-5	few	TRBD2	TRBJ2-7	TGTGCCAGCAGTTACACCTTGAGCGGGAGGGACGACTACGAGCAGTACTTC	CASSYTLSGRDDYEQYF
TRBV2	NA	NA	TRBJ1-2	TGTGCCAGCGTTCCGACTACTGATGTCTATGGCTACACCTTC	CASVPTTDVYGYTF
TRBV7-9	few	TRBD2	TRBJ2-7	TGTGCCAGCAGCTTACCGAAAGCGGGAGTCTACGAGCAGTACTTC	CASSLPKAGVYEQYF
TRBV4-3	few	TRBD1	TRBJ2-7	TGCGCCAGCAGCCAAAACCCCGGGACAGGGGGCTACGAGCAGTACTTC	CASSQNPGTGGYEQYF
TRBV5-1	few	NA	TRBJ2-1	TGCGCCAGCAGCTGGCTTTCCGGGACTTCCTTAGGCGATGAGCAGTTCTTC	CASSWLSGTSLGDEQFF
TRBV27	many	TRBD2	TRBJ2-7	TGTGCCAGCAGTTTGACTAGCGGGACAATCTACGAGCAGTACTTC	CASSLTSGTIYEQYF
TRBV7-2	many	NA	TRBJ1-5	TGTGCCAGCAGCTTAGAGCGGGTCCGGCAGCCCCAGCATTTT	CASSLERVRQPQHF
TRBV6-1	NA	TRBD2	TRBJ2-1	TGTGCCAGCAGTGAAGCAGGGACTAGCGGGAGCTACAATGAGCAGTTCTTC	CASSEAGTSGSYNEQFF
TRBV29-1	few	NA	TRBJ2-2	TGCAGCGTTGGGGGGTTTGCGAACACCGGGGAGCTGTTTTTT	CSVGGFANTGELFF
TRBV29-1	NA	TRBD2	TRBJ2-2	TGCAGCGTCGGGACTAGCGCGACCGGGGAGCTGTTTTTT	CSVGTSATGELFF
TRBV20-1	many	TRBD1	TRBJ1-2	TGCAGTGCTCCCCTTCGGGACAGGGGGGTTGGCTACACCTTC	CSAPLRDRGVGYTF
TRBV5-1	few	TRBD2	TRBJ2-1	TGCGCCAGCAGACCCCCTGGCTGGGCGGGAGGGAACAATGAGCAGTTCTTC	CASRPPGWAGGNNEQFF
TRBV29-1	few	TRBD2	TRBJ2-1	TGCAGCGGTGAATCCGGGACTAGCGGGAGGGCCATCCATGAGCAGTTCTTC	CSGESGTSGRAIHEQFF
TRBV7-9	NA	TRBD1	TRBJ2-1	TGTGCCAGCAGCACCGAGGACAGGGAACCCTACAATGAGCAGTTCTTC	CASSTEDREPYNEQFF
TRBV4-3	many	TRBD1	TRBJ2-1	TGCGCCAGCAGCCAAGGTTTATTGGACAGGGTAGGGGAGCAGTTCTTC	CASSQGLLDRVGEQFF
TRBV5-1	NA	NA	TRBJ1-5	TGCGCCAGCAGCTTGGACGTTGGGGGGAATCAGCCCCAGCATTTT	CASSLDVGGNQPQHF
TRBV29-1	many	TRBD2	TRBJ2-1	TGCAGCGGCGCGGATAGCGGGACCTACAATGAGCAGTTCTTC	CSGADSGTYNEQFF
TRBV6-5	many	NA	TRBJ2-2	TGTGCCAGCAGTTACGGTGGGGTGGCCGGGGAGCTGTTTTTT	CASSYGGVAGELFF
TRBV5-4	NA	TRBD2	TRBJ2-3	TGTGCCAGCAGCCATGGACTAGCGGGAGGGGCCACAGATACGCAGTATTTT	CASSHGLAGGATDTQYF
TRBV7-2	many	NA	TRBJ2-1	TGTGCCAGCAGCTTAGAGGGGCGGCCTTACAATGAGCAGTTCTTC	CASSLEGRPYNEQFF
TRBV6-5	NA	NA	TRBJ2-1	TGTGCCAGCAGCTCCCCGTTTGGGCAGTTCTTC	CASSSPFGQFF